The 3 T cell receptor beta chains in this list originate from one sample, sequenced in a study of radiotherapy plus CTLA-4 blockade in lung cancer. Libraries were prepared by immunoSEQ multiplex PCR; TCRdb keeps only in-frame clonotypes and omits some of them. The sample has 25,000 to 35,000 clones; roughly 80% are singletons. The source was peripheral blood, collected from a patient treated with radiotherapy plus ipilimumab. Receptors originate from a human donor with non-small cell lung cancer who had stable disease on radiotherapy plus ipilimumab.

The CDR3 spells CASSRLGEDAEYEQYV. CDR3 sequence (DNA): TGTGCCAGCAGCCGCCTAGGGGAGGACGCGGAATACGAGCAGTACGTC. The chain couples TRBV5-6 to TRBJ2-7; perhaps TRBD2 as D (6 bases). Trimming removed 4 bases at V and 4 bases at J, with 21 bases between. The CDR3 is made up of 16 amino acids. Germline V gives CDR1 SGHDT, CDR2 YYEEEE.

The CDR3 sequence is CASSPPPGYEQYF. Here the CDR3 DNA reads TGTGCCAGCTCACCACCCCCCGGGTACGAGCAGTACTTC. The gene calls are TRBV18 and TRBJ2-7; no clear D. The CDR3 totals 13 residues. Trimming cost V 0 bases and J 4 bases, with 7 bases left between them. Looked up from germline, CDR1 is KGHSH and CDR2 is LQKENI.

This clone showed up just a few times. This chain links TRBV13 with TRBJ2-3; the D gene is possibly TRBD1 (5 bases). CDR1 is PRHDT, CDR2 FYEKMQ, per germline (reference sequence). The germline V and J ends were trimmed by 0 bases and 0 bases, with 10 bases remaining between them. The CDR3 is made up of 16 amino acids. The CDR3 loop is CASSLGGLVSTDTQYF. CDR3 bases: TGTGCCAGCAGCTTAGGGGGGCTGGTGAGCACAGATACGCAGTATTTT.